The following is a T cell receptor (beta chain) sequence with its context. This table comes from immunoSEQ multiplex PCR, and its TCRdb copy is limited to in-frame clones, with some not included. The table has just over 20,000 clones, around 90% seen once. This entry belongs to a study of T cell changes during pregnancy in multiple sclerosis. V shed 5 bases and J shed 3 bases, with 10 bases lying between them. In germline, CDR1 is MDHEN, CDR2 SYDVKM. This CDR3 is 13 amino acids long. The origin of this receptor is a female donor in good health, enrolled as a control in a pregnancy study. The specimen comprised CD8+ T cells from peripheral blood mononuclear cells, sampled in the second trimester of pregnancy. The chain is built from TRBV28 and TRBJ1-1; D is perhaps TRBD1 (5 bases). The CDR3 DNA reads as TGTGCCAGCAGTATGACAGCCTACACTGAAGCTTTCTTT. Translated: CASSMTAYTEAFF.